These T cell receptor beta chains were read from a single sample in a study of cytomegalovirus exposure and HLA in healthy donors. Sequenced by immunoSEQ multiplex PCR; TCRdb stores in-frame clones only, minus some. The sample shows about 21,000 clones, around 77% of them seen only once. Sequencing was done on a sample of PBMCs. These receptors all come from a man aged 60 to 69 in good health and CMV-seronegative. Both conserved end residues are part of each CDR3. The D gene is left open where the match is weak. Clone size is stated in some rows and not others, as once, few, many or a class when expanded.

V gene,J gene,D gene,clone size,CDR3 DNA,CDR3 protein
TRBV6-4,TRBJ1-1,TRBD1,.,TGTGCCAGCAGAAGGGACAGGGTGGCTGAAGCTTTCTTT,CASRRDRVAEAFF
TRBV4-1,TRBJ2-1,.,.,TGCGCCAGCAGCTACCGGACAGACTACAATGAGCAGTTCTTC,CASSYRTDYNEQFF
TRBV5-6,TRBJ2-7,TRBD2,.,TGTGCCAGCAGTTCACCCACGGGGGGATCCGGCTACGAGCAGTACTTC,CASSSPTGGSGYEQYF
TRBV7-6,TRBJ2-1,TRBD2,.,TGTGCCAGCAGCTTCCTGACTAGCGGGAACTACAATGAGCAGTTCTTC,CASSFLTSGNYNEQFF
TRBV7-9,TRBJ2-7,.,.,TGTGCCAGCAGCCCCGAAGCCCAATGGGAGCAGTACTTC,CASSPEAQWEQYF
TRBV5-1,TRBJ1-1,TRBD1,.,TGCGCCAGCAGCTTTCCGGGACAGCGAGTAAACACTGAAGCTTTCTTT,CASSFPGQRVNTEAFF
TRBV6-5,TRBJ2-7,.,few,TGTGCCAGCAGTTACGGAGGGGCCGAGCAGTACTTC,CASSYGGAEQYF
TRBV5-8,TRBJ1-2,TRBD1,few,TGTGCCAGCAGCTTTACATTGACAGGGGGGGTAGGCCATGGCTACACCTTC,CASSFTLTGGVGHGYTF
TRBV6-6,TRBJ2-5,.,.,TGTGCCAGCAGTCCCGGGCAAGAGACCCAGTACTTC,CASSPGQETQYF
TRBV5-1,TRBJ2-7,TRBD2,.,TGCGCCAGCAGCCCCCCGACTAGCGGGAACTACGAGCAGTACTTC,CASSPPTSGNYEQYF
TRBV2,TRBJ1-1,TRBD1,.,TGTGCCAGCAGACTTGCAGGGGGCAGGGTGCACACTGAAGCTTTCTTT,CASRLAGGRVHTEAFF
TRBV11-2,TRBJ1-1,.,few,TGTGCCAGCAGGCAAAACGAAGGGAGACCTGAAGCTTTCTTT,CASRQNEGRPEAFF
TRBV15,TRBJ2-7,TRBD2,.,TGTGCCACCAGCAGAGTCGGCGGTCGAACTAGCGGGAGCTACGAGCAGTACTTC,CATSRVGGRTSGSYEQYF
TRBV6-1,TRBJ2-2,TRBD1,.,TGTGCCAGCACCACGGGACAGGGTGTGACCGGGGAGCTGTTTTTT,CASTTGQGVTGELFF
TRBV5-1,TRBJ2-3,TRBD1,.,TGCGCCAGCAGCTTGGACAGGGGGCAGAGCACAGATACGCAGTATTTT,CASSLDRGQSTDTQYF
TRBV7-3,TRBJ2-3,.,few,TGTGCCAGCTCCCGATACGGGGGGCGAACAGATACGCAGTATTTT,CASSRYGGRTDTQYF
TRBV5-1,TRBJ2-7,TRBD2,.,TGCGCCAGCAGTCACCCCGGGACTAGCGGGGGGGCTCGCGAGCAGTACTTC,CASSHPGTSGGAREQYF
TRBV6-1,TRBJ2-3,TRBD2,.,TGTGCCAGCAGTGAAGCGGGACTAGCGGGAGGGTGGACAGATACGCAGTATTTT,CASSEAGLAGGWTDTQYF
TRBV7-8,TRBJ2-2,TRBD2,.,TGTGCCAGCAGCTTACCTAGCGGGGGGCCGAACACCGGGGAGCTGTTTTTT,CASSLPSGGPNTGELFF
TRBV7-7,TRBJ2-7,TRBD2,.,TGTGCTAGCAGCCCCGGGACTAGCGAAACCTACGAGCAGTACTTC,CASSPGTSETYEQYF
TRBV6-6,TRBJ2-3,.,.,TGTGCCAGCAGTTACGAGGCGTCTTCTAACACAGATACGCAGTATTTT,CASSYEASSNTDTQYF
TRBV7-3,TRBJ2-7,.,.,TGTGCCAGCAGCTCGGGGGAGACCTACGAGCAGTACTTC,CASSSGETYEQYF
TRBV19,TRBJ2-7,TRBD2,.,TGTGCCAGTAGTATTGGACTAGCGGGAGACGGCGAGCAGTACTTC,CASSIGLAGDGEQYF